This T cell receptor beta chain was sequenced in a study of T cell responses to AZD1222 COVID-19 vaccine (dated by TCRdb to the early 2020s). Broadly, across the study: A total of 230 to 250 trial participants underwent TCR sequencing, of whom approximately 210 received two doses of AZD1222 and some 26 received two doses of the MenACWY control vaccine. Trial participants were enrolled into age subgroups of 18-55, 56-69 and 70-plus years, which contained approximately 150, 28 and 58 TCR-sequenced participants, respectively.

A word on this clone: Its antigen is not yet known. The record has no base qualities; no much larger clone is one base away.

General study outcomes and caveats: Vaccine-associated CD4 TCRs spanned the whole spike protein, with dominant responses in regions 160-218 and 743-854. Most participants were white British and females outnumbered males, and the authors suggested that clonal diversity may have been underestimated. A significant rise in spike-specific TCR breadth and depth was observed after two AZD1222 doses relative to day 0 and relative to MenACWY recipients. Reportedly, almost half of the unique spike-specific TCRs recognized epitopes lying outside the regions that are mutated in the B.1.351 and B.1.1.7 variants. In the small 56-69-year group, the increase in depth fell short of significance, most likely because of low power. Because no day 14 peak-response samples were available, the repertoires could be characterized only after the peak T cell response. Conclusions about previously exposed vaccinees are limited because only a handful of AZD1222 recipients were SARS-CoV-2 seropositive at baseline.

The CDR3 regions of human TCRbeta chains were analyzed by immunosequencing. Per the source publication's procedure: TCRs in the repertoires were compared against a reference library of SARS-CoV-2-specific TCRs that had been generated with the MIRA antigen-specificity platform. Breadth was defined as the fraction of unique TCRs that were SARS-CoV-2-associated, and depth was defined as the fraction of total T cells that were SARS-CoV-2-associated. Using the MIRA data, each spike-specific TCR was assigned both to the spike region to which the TCR was reactive and to a CD4 or CD8 class. Log10-transformed breadth and depth values were compared by one-way ANOVA with Sidak's multiple comparisons tests. The clones in this table, taken by TCRdb from immuneACCESS, are in-frame only. Not every clone is retained; where verified, under half of the shortfall comes from an unresolved V gene, and the cause of the rest is unknown. D and trimming were read from the DNA, whereas the V and J calls and clone size are those reported in that table. Across this sample there are more than 90,000 clones, with about 88% seen only once. About 14% of the sample rests with the top ten.

The meaning of the sample's time point label: about 28 days (+/-7) after the second vaccine dose. AZD1222 recipients whose second dose came at about 4 weeks and those whose second dose came at about 12 weeks were combined into one group, since spike-specific TCR depth and breadth did not differ between the two schedules. Vaccinee samples were obtained from the UK trials COV001 and COV002, which included a single-blind randomized controlled phase 2/3 trial of AZD1222 (ChAdOx1 nCoV-19) in healthy adults. Trial participant PBMC samples were collected at day 0 and day 28 after the second dose for TCRbeta chain sequencing. This clonotype originated in an adult who received the AZD1222 COVID-19 vaccine. The sample in question was peripheral blood, obtained 28 days after the second AZD1222 dose.

CDR3 sequence: CASSSNEREQFF. Here is the DNA: TGTGCCAGCAGCTCCAATGAGCGCGAGCAGTTCTTC. This chain is built from TRBV7-9 and TRBJ2-1, with the D segment identity uncertain. The CDR3 covers 12 residues, taking in both the cysteine and the phenylalanine. This entry keeps only the CDR3 DNA: 36 bases, framed from base 1. V is cut by 4 bases and J by 10 bases, and the space between the germline ends is 11 bases. Reading the germline V gene (reference sequence) gives CDR1 SEHNR and CDR2 FQNEAQ.